Presented here are 14 T cell receptor beta chains from one specimen sequenced in a study of tumor-infiltrating lymphocytes in localized non-small cell lung cancer. Some clones are missing from TCRdb's copy, which holds only in-frame ones; the method was immunoSEQ multiplex PCR. The table has about 16,000 clones, almost 70% seen once. The sample taken for sequencing was lung tumor tissue. The source is a human donor with non-small cell lung cancer.

This clone was observed a single time. The rearrangement uses TRBV2 and TRBJ2-5; 7 bases match TRBD2. Trimming removed 6 bases from V and 4 bases from J; junction bases left unmatched: 8. The CDR3 covers 14 residues. Germline CDR1 SNHLY, CDR2 FYNNEI. Here the CDR3 reads CASSFPGRGETQYF. CDR3 bases: TGTGCCAGCAGCTTCCCGGGGAGGGGAGAGACCCAGTACTTC.

J is TRBJ2-5 and V is TRBV7-2, with 10 bases lining up with TRBD2. This CDR3 is built from 14 residues. Germline trimming cut 5 bases from V and 5 bases from J; bases unmatched to any gene: 5. Germline loops: CDR1 SGHTA, CDR2 FQGNSA. DNA for the CDR3: TGTGCCAGCAGCCCCCTAGCGGGGGTGGAGACCCAGTACTTC. Amino acid sequence: CASSPLAGVETQYF.

This rearrangement joins TRBV7-6 to TRBJ1-2; D gene ambiguous. This CDR3 has 11 amino acids. V was shortened by 2 bases and J by 8 bases, with 6 bases between the two germline ends. CDR1 is SGHVS and CDR2 is FNYEAQ in the germline V gene. The CDR3 reads CASSLQGGYTF. The CDR3 nucleotides are TGTGCCAGCAGCTTACAAGGAGGCTACACCTTC.

This chain uses TRBV2 with TRBJ2-2; D perhaps matches TRBD1 (5 bases). The CDR3 contains 15 residues. Germline V CDR1 and CDR2: SNHLY, FYNNEI. Trimming left V 2 bases short and J 4 bases short, with 11 bases between. CDR3 DNA sequence: TGTGCCAGCAGTGAACAGGGCAGACTCACCGGGGAGCTGTTTTTT. Its translation: CASSEQGRLTGELFF.

The V call is TRBV7-9, the J call TRBJ2-1; TRBD2 agrees at 8 bases. The V segment lost 11 bases and the J segment 7 bases; nucleotides outside the gene matches: 7. Germline V gene sequence: CDR1 SEHNR, CDR2 FQNEAQ (reference sequence). The CDR3 runs 12 residues. The CDR3 loop reads CASRGGANEQFF. The CDR3, as DNA: TGTGCCTCTCGGGGGGGCGCTAATGAGCAGTTCTTC.

This rearrangement joins TRBV9 to TRBJ1-6, with unresolved D. This CDR3 has 13 residues. The germline V gene encodes CDR1 SGDLS and CDR2 YYNGEE. With 3 bases removed from V and 7 bases from J, the gap between germline ends came to 8 bases. The chain's CDR3 is CASSALQNSPLHF. CDR3 in DNA: TGTGCCAGCAGCGCACTACAGAATTCACCCCTCCACTTT. The entire variable domain, with the rest obtained from reference TRBV9 and TRBJ1-6, is as follows: DSGVTQTPKHLITATGQRVTLRCSPRSGDLSVYWYQQSLDQGLQFLIQYYNGEERAKGNILERFSAQQFPDLHSELNLSSLELGDSALYFCASSALQNSPLHFGNGTRLTVT.

The chain has TRBV7-8 and TRBJ2-1, with 7 positions matching TRBD2. This CDR3 contains 14 residues. With 5 bases clipped from V and 8 bases from J, the junction kept 9 bases outside the gene matches. CDR1 and CDR2 (germline): SGHVS, FQNEAQ. The CDR3 loop reads CASSRAGPRDEQFF. The CDR3 bases are TGTGCCAGCAGCCGAGCGGGGCCTCGGGATGAGCAGTTCTTC.

J is TRBJ1-2 and V is TRBV7-2; TRBD1 agrees at 8 bases. Trimming at V came to 6 bases and at J to 6 bases, leaving 9 bases not matched to a gene. Germline V lookup: CDR1 SGHTA, CDR2 FQGNSA. This CDR3 region has 14 residues. The CDR3: CASSPDATGDGYTF. Here the CDR3 DNA reads TGTGCCAGCAGTCCGGATGCGACAGGGGATGGCTACACCTTC.

This clone is a singleton in its sample. This chain connects TRBV28 to TRBJ1-2; no reliable D call. V shed 2 bases and J shed 4 bases, with 11 bases lying between them. CDR3 size: 14 residues. Per germline, CDR1 MDHEN and CDR2 SYDVKM. The CDR3 sequence: CASSLRDDGYGYTF. CDR3 DNA sequence: TGTGCCAGCAGTTTACGAGACGATGGCTATGGCTACACCTTC.

The chain carries TRBV4-3 and TRBJ2-5; D not resolved. The V end lost 2 bases, the J end lost 2 bases, and 6 bases lay between the germline ends. The CDR3 totals 13 residues. Germline CDR1 is LGHNA and CDR2 is YSLEER. The CDR3 nucleotides are TGCGCCAGCAGCCAAAGCAGGCAAGAGACCCAGTACTTC. It translates to CASSQSRQETQYF.

The rearrangement links TRBV5-1 to TRBJ1-3; D perhaps matches TRBD1 (6 bases). This CDR3 is 16 amino acids long. Germline V gene lookup returns CDR1 SGHRS and CDR2 YFSETQ. V was cut by 3 bases and J by 0 bases, with 13 bases left in between. CDR3 bases: TGCGCCAGCAGCTCAACAGGGCCTCTCTCTGGAAACACCATATATTTT. Protein sequence: CASSSTGPLSGNTIYF. The full variable domain, completed using reference TRBV5-1 and TRBJ1-3, is KAGVTQTPRYLIKTRGQQVTLSCSPISGHRSVSWYQQTPGQGLQFLFEYFSETQRNKGNFPGRFSGRQFSNSRSEMNVSTLELGDSALYLCASSSTGPLSGNTIYFGEGSWLTVV.

This clone was seen only a few times. The chain combines TRBV7-6 with TRBJ2-6, with D hard to call. V was pared by 2 bases and J by 0 bases, with 14 bases between. CDR1 and CDR2 from the germline V gene are SGHVS and FNYEAQ. This CDR3 comprises 18 residues. CDR3 sequence reads: CASSLTDHAYSGANVLTF. In DNA, the CDR3 is TGTGCCAGCAGCTTAACCGATCATGCCTACTCTGGGGCCAACGTCCTGACTTTC.

The chain carries TRBV30 and TRBJ2-5, with 7 nucleotides matching TRBD1. The J call may be in error: the DNA end matches TRBJ2-7 better. Looked up from germline, CDR1 is GTSNPN and CDR2 is SVGIG (reference sequence). This CDR3 comprises 13 residues. The CDR3 spells CAWSIGQAYEQYF. The CDR3 DNA is TGTGCCTGGAGTATCGGACAGGCCTACGAGCAGTACTTC.

V and J are TRBV5-1 and TRBJ1-1; possible D gene TRBD1, 5 bases. Per germline, CDR1 SGHRS and CDR2 YFSETQ. The ends were cut back, 0 bases at V and 6 bases at J, with 12 bases in the middle. The CDR3 totals 14 residues. CDR3 in amino acids: CASSLGGGGAEAFF. DNA of the CDR3: TGCGCCAGCAGCTTGGGGGGGGGAGGGGCTGAAGCTTTCTTT.